One sample yielded the 7 T cell receptor beta chains listed below, sequenced in a study of T cells in women clearing cervical HPV infection. Sequencing used immunoSEQ multiplex PCR; TCRdb keeps in-frame clones, though not all of them. In total, the table holds tens of thousands of clones. The sequenced sample consisted of blood buffy coat. The receptors stem from a woman between 18 and 69 years old with a cervical HPV16 infection that either progressed to CIN3+ or cleared (not recorded which).

A word on this clone: The read is 3 residues too short to cover the CDR3 end, so that end is filled in from the germline J gene. The chain employs TRBV7-9 and TRBJ1-1; 8 nucleotides align to TRBD1. This CDR3 contains 14 residues. Unmatched junction bases numbered 4, after V lost 2 bases and J lost 5 bases. In germline, CDR1 is SEHNR, CDR2 FQNEAQ (reference sequence). The CDR3 bases that were read are TGTGCCAGCAGCTTACAGGGGGCTGAAACTGAA. It yields the protein CASSLQGAETE. The whole CDR3 is CASSLQGAETEAFF.

CDR3 amino acids: CSAPAQGFGQGSYEQYF. Incomplete CDR3 DNA: TGCAGTGCTCCCGCCCAGGGATTCGGACAGGGATCCTACGAG. V and J are TRBV20-1 and TRBJ2-7, with 8 bases lining up with TRBD1. The CDR3 end falls 3 residues outside the read, so it is completed with the germline J gene. Trimming cost V 5 bases and J 1 base; bases outside gene matches: 16. The CDR3 covers 17 residues. Germline loops: CDR1 DFQATT, CDR2 SNEGSKA (reference sequence).

Comment on this clone: The sequenced fragment ends 3 residues before the CDR3 boundary, so the rest is inferred from the germline J gene. The chain couples TRBV12-3 or TRBV12-4 to TRBJ1-3; D gene uncertain. The CDR3 covers 14 residues. Trimming cost V 5 bases and J 0 bases, with 8 bases left between them. The CDR3 DNA, read in part, is TGTGCCAGCAGTCGTAGTAGCTCTGGAAACACC. Its protein product is CASSRSSSGNT. The whole CDR3 sequence reads CASSRSSSGNTIYF.

On this clone itself: The CDR3 end falls 3 residues outside the read, so it is completed with the germline J gene. This rearrangement joins TRBV19 to TRBJ2-6; 8 bases match TRBD1. With V trimmed by 7 bases and J by 0 bases, 11 bases remained unmatched. The CDR3 has 18 amino acids. Germline V lookup: CDR1 LNHDA, CDR2 SQIVND (reference sequence). The CDR3 spells CASKVGDRLRSGANVLTF. The covered CDR3 bases are TGTGCCAGTAAAGTCGGGGACAGGTTACGCTCTGGGGCCAACGTC.

Concerning this clone: The read falls 3 residues short of the CDR3 end, and the missing part is taken from the germline J gene. The rearrangement joins TRBV6-2 or TRBV6-3 to TRBJ2-7; no firm D call. CDR1 is MNHEY, CDR2 SVGEGT, per germline. CDR3 length equals 15 residues. Trimming removed 4 bases at V and 3 bases at J, with 16 bases between. The sequenced CDR3 bases are TGTGCCAGCAGTTTGAAACAGATCAAGAACTACGAG. Translating it yields CASSLKQIKNYE. The CDR3 in full is CASSLKQIKNYEQYF.

Notes on this clone: Read data end 3 residues before the CDR3 end; the end is taken from the germline J gene. The chain has TRBV27 and TRBJ2-7, with 7 bases fitting TRBD1. V lost 2 bases to trimming and J lost 3 bases; unmatched junction nucleotides: 13. The CDR3 runs to 17 residues. CDR1 and CDR2 (germline): MNHEY, SMNVEV (reference sequence). CDR3 DNA, as far as it was read: TGTGCCAGCAGTTTACGAACCGACAGGGTGCGCTTCTACGAG. As protein: CASSLRTDRVRFYE. The whole CDR3 protein is CASSLRTDRVRFYEQYF.

In the case of this clone: The CDR3 end falls 3 residues outside the read, so it is completed with the germline J gene. The chain links TRBV20-1 to TRBJ2-1; 7 bases are a match to TRBD1. Germline loops: CDR1 DFQATT, CDR2 SNEGSKA (reference sequence). This CDR3 region has 15 residues. The trim removed 0 bases at V and 6 bases at J, leaving 8 bases unmatched. The CDR3 sequence: CSARDRTTGTNEQFF. CDR3 bases read: TGCAGTGCTAGAGATCGGACGACAGGGACCAATGAG.